What follows are 21 T cell receptor beta chains derived from one specimen sequenced in a study of molecular identifiers for immune sequencing clone quantification. TCRdb recomputed calls from the PCR reads with MiXCR, one row per CDR3 protein. The sample carries approximately 670,000 distinct CDR3 sequences, less than 20% recorded once. The sequencing sample was made of naive CD8+ T cells from blood, with Jurkat cell RNA spiked in. The sample's subset: FACS-sorted CD8+CD4-CCR7+CD45RA+ naive T cells. Receptors originate from a human donor in good health. Some libraries in this study had Jurkat cell RNA spiked in.

This clonotype has at least ten counts. The V and J genes are TRBV14 and TRBJ2-3, with TRBD2 identical over 13 bases. The CDR3 loop spans 16 amino acids. V lost 3 bases, J lost 3 bases, and 3 bases stayed unmatched. Germline assignment: CDR1 SGHDN and CDR2 FVKESK. In nucleotides, the CDR3 is TGTGCCAGCAGCCACGGACTAGCGGGAGAGACAGATACGCAGTATTTT. Protein sequence: CASSHGLAGETDTQYF.

This clonotype turned up a few times. This chain uses TRBV19 with TRBJ2-7; D is undetermined. The CDR3 is made up of 15 amino acids. The germline V gene has CDR1 LNHDA and CDR2 SQIVND (reference sequence). The V end was cut by 4 bases, the J end by 1 base, with 14 bases between. The chain's CDR3 is CASSTTGHPSYEQYF. As DNA, the CDR3 is TGTGCCAGTAGTACGACCGGGCATCCTTCCTACGAGCAGTACTTC.

This clonotype came up many times. This chain uses TRBV7-6 with TRBJ2-1; 9 bases match TRBD2. Germline loops: CDR1 SGHVS, CDR2 FNYEAQ. The length of the CDR3 is 16 residues. The V segment lost 1 base and the J segment 5 bases; nucleotides outside the gene matches: 6. Written as DNA, the CDR3 is TGTGCCAGCAGCTTAGTTGGCGGGAGGGCCCACAATGAGCAGTTCTTC. Translation gives CASSLVGGRAHNEQFF.

With regard to this clonotype: A much larger clone sits a single nucleotide away, making a read error possible. The rearrangement uses TRBV11-2 and TRBJ2-2, with 10 bases lining up with TRBD2. The CDR3 consists of 16 residues. CDR1 is SGHAT and CDR2 is FQNNGV in the germline V gene. DNA for the CDR3: TGTGCCAGCAGCTTAGCTCTAGCGGGAGACACCGGGGGGCTGTTTTTT. Amino acid sequence: CASSLALAGDTGGLFF.

V gene TRBV4-1 combines with J gene TRBJ1-4; D gene unclear. This CDR3 region has 15 residues. CDR1 MGHRA and CDR2 YSYEKL come from the germline V gene. The V gene lost 4 bases and the J gene lost 0 bases, with 9 bases spanning the gap. CDR3 amino acids: CASSLTRPTNEKLFF. The CDR3 DNA sequence: TGCGCCAGCAGCCTGACCCGCCCAACTAATGAAAAACTGTTTTTT.

For this clonotype: Sequence at one end of the junction differs from germline and may be a read error. V and J are TRBV7-9 and TRBJ2-2; D ambiguous. Germline V gene sequence: CDR1 SEHNR, CDR2 FQNEAQ (reference sequence). CDR3 length equals 17 residues. The CDR3 protein is CASSLFMDLANAGELFF. For the CDR3, the DNA is TGTGCCAGCAGCTTATTTATGGATTTGGCGAACGCCGGGGAGCTGTTTTTT.

V is TRBV7-9 and J is TRBJ2-7; D is unclear. This CDR3 has 14 residues. V lost 5 bases and J 2 bases, leaving 13 bases between the germline ends. Germline loops: CDR1 SEHNR, CDR2 FQNEAQ (reference sequence). Here the CDR3 DNA reads TGTGCCAGCAGCATCCCCGCAGACCCCTACGAGCAGTACTTC. Translated, it gives CASSIPADPYEQYF.

This clonotype came up many times. J is TRBJ1-5 and V is TRBV30, with D unclear. The V gene lost 0 bases and the J gene lost 5 bases, with 17 bases spanning the gap. This CDR3 has 16 amino acids. CDR1 and CDR2 from the germline V gene are GTSNPN and SVGIG (reference sequence). In DNA form, the CDR3 reads TGTGCCTGGAGTGTAAACGGGCCGGTAGGCTATCAGCCCCAGCATTTT. Translated, it gives CAWSVNGPVGYQPQHF.

This clonotype was detected ten times or more. The chain links TRBV27 to TRBJ2-3; 7 nucleotides line up with TRBD1. J gave up 3 bases and V 5 bases, and 14 bases lay outside the gene matches. The germline CDR1 and CDR2 sequences are MNHEY and SMNVEV (reference sequence). The CDR3 has 17 amino acids. The CDR3 here is CASSPETGSDLTDTQYF. The CDR3 DNA reads TGTGCCAGCAGTCCCGAGACAGGGTCCGATCTGACAGATACGCAGTATTTT.

This clonotype has a handful of counts. The chain recombines TRBV4-3 with TRBJ2-7, with D uncertain. This CDR3 has 18 amino acids. Germline V gene lookup returns CDR1 LGHNA and CDR2 YSLEER. V lost 0 bases and J 2 bases, leaving 20 bases between the germline ends. This CDR3 reads CASSQDLARVGLTYEQYF. The CDR3 nucleotides are TGCGCCAGCAGCCAAGATTTGGCACGGGTTGGGTTAACCTACGAGCAGTACTTC.

This clonotype has a count of ten or more. This sequence joins TRBV27 and TRBJ2-7, with D unresolved. V gave up 8 bases and J gave up 2 bases, with 13 bases separating them. CDR3 size: 13 residues. Germline values: CDR1 MNHEY, CDR2 SMNVEV (reference sequence). CDR3: CASARGETYEQYF. CDR3 DNA: TGTGCCAGCGCCCGCGGAGAAACCTACGAGCAGTACTTC.

This clonotype was counted ten times or more. The chain employs TRBV4-3 and TRBJ1-2; D gene ambiguous. Trimming removed 3 bases from V and 4 bases from J, with 15 bases in between. The CDR3 has 15 residues. Germline lookup yields CDR1 LGHNA and CDR2 YSLEER. The CDR3 coding sequence is TGCGCCAGCAGCCAGCTTCCGGGAGCCGTCTATGGCTACACCTTC. Residues: CASSQLPGAVYGYTF.

The chain is built from TRBV7-6 and TRBJ2-1; maybe TRBD2 (7 bases). The CDR3 is 13 amino acids. Trimming took 8 bases from V and 5 from J, leaving 13 bases between them. Germline CDR1 and CDR2: SGHVS and FNYEAQ. CDR3 amino acids: CASGWGGHNEQFF. The CDR3, as DNA: TGTGCCAGCGGGTGGGGGGGGCACAATGAGCAGTTCTTC.

At least ten counts were recorded for this clonotype. V is TRBV4-1 and J is TRBJ2-1; 8 positions match TRBD1. Germline CDR1 and CDR2: MGHRA and YSYEKL. V lost 3 bases to trimming and J lost 5 bases; unmatched junction nucleotides: 6. CDR3 length: 15 residues. CDR3 region: CASSQQDRENNEQFF. The DNA for the CDR3 is TGCGCCAGCAGCCAGCAGGACAGGGAAAACAATGAGCAGTTCTTC.

This clonotype was recorded many times. This rearrangement joins TRBV6-1 to TRBJ1-1; a weak D match, TRBD1 (6 bases). Trimming cost V 6 bases and J 4 bases, with 9 bases left between them. The CDR3 totals 12 residues. From germline, CDR1 is MNHNS and CDR2 SASEGT. The CDR3 loop reads CASRDSFTEAFF. As DNA, the CDR3 is TGTGCCAGCAGGGACAGCTTCACTGAAGCTTTCTTT.

This clonotype came up many times. This chain connects TRBV3-1 to TRBJ1-6; unclear D gene. The CDR3 has 17 residues. V was clipped by 4 bases and J by 0 bases, with 13 bases between them. Germline V gene lookup returns CDR1 LGHDT and CDR2 YNNKEL (reference sequence). As DNA, the CDR3 is TGTGCCAGCAGCCCGGCGCCCCCGGACTCCTATAATTCACCCCTCCACTTT. Amino acid sequence: CASSPAPPDSYNSPLHF.

This clonotype was detected many times. The genes are TRBV4-1 and TRBJ2-3, with 12 bases matching TRBD1. Germline V lookup: CDR1 MGHRA, CDR2 YSYEKL. V was pared by 3 bases and J by 4 bases, with 5 bases of the junction left unmatched. This CDR3 region has 16 residues. The DNA for the CDR3 is TGCGCCAGCAGCCACCCGGGACAGGGGGCTTCAGATACGCAGTATTTT. Protein sequence: CASSHPGQGASDTQYF.

There are many counts of this clonotype. The chain joins TRBV5-4 to TRBJ2-7, with 12 bases fitting TRBD2. Germline V gene sequence: CDR1 SGHNT, CDR2 YYREEE (reference sequence). This CDR3 has 14 amino acids. The V segment lost 0 bases and the J segment 7 bases; nucleotides outside the gene matches: 2. The CDR3 sequence: CASSLASGGDEQYF. The CDR3 nucleotides read TGTGCCAGCAGCTTGGCTAGCGGGGGGGATGAGCAGTACTTC.

The V call is TRBV7-9, the J call TRBJ2-7; 10 bases fit TRBD1. Trimming took 1 base from V and 6 from J; bases not matched to a gene: 9. Germline V gives CDR1 SEHNR, CDR2 FQNEAQ (reference sequence). CDR3 length equals 16 residues. CDR3 DNA sequence: TGTGCCAGCAGCTTAGGCTTAGGGGACAGGGGCTGCGAGCAGTACTTC. Translated, it gives CASSLGLGDRGCEQYF.

This clonotype came up a few times. V is TRBV5-6 and J is TRBJ1-4; 7 nucleotides agree with TRBD1. V was clipped by 3 bases and J by 5 bases; unmatched bases: 7. CDR3 length equals 15 residues. Germline V gives CDR1 SGHDT, CDR2 YYEEEE. CDR3: CASSSYRGGNEKLFF. CDR3 nucleotide sequence: TGTGCCAGCAGCTCTTACAGGGGTGGAAATGAAAAACTGTTTTTT.

The chain is built from TRBV19 and TRBJ2-7, with D maybe TRBD2 (6 bases). The CDR3 sequence is 12 residues long. The V gene's germline CDR1 is LNHDA and CDR2 SQIVND (reference sequence). V lost 3 bases, J lost 6 bases, and 9 bases lay in between. CDR3 loop: CASSMGLTEQYF. CDR3 nucleotide sequence: TGTGCCAGTAGTATGGGACTGACCGAGCAGTACTTC. Filled out from reference TRBV19 and TRBJ2-7, the complete variable domain reads DGGITQSPKYLFRKEGQNVTLSCEQNLNHDAMYWYRQDPGQGLRLIYYSQIVNDFQKGDIAEGYSVSREKKESFPLTVTSAQKNPTAFYLCASSMGLTEQYFGPGTRLTVT.